This T cell receptor (beta chain) was sequenced in a study of cytomegalovirus exposure and HLA in healthy donors (dated by TCRdb to the late 2010s). Broadly, across the study: According to a later analysis, the roughly 120 validation repertoires were produced on the same platform as the roughly 600 repertoires of the first cohort. The study aimed to test whether cataloging public T cell receptors could reveal signatures of past pathogen exposure. In addition to the first cohort of approximately 650 subjects, a separate validation cohort of some 120 different subjects was used. The study combined high-throughput TCR immunosequencing, statistical association of individual TCRs with disease status, and machine learning to predict cytomegalovirus infection status. General findings and caveats noted by the study authors: Cytomegalovirus status was reported to be diagnosed by the classifier with high specificity and sensitivity in both the original and validation cohorts. Most TCR sequences were seen in very few donors, while some public TCRs were found in many individuals. In vitro tests confirmed that a few of the cytomegalovirus-associated TCR beta chains recognize cytomegalovirus antigens. A later analysis had no HLA typing for the validation cohort, so co-occurrence there was scored across all 120 repertoires. A total of around 150 TCR beta chains were listed by the study as associated with cytomegalovirus. The authors suggested that the approach could potentially be generalized to other disease states and immunological phenotypes. Subsequent analysis determined that TCRs grouped into clusters in the first cohort also showed a tendency toward co-occurrence across the 90 to 150 validation repertoires, and approximately 94% of cluster scores exceeded 0.

Separate from the roughly 700-subject first cohort, the validation cohort of roughly 120 subjects was the group to which the donors belonged. Library construction relied on the immunoSEQ multiplex PCR assay. The original pipeline was this. A statistical classification framework was built for diagnosing cytomegalovirus status from the catalog of TCR beta chain sequences. TCRdb stores this immuneACCESS table with in-frame sequences only. Part of the clones is absent; in the studies checked, under half of the shortfall reflects unresolved V genes, and no reason is known for the rest. For V, J and clone size, that table is used; D and trimming come from the DNA. The sample has about 150,000 clones on record, 86% of them singletons. About 20% of the sample comes from the top ten. V is trimmed back by 4 bases and J by 2 bases, and the junction contains 2 bases that no gene match accounts for. The CDR3, from cysteine to phenylalanine, totals 13 residues. Only the CDR3 region is kept as DNA, spanning 39 bases read in frame from base 1. The germline V gene encodes CDR1 SGHNT and CDR2 YYREEE (reference sequence).

A word on this clone: Its antigen is currently not known. Per-nucleotide qualities are absent, and no much larger clonotype sits a single base away.

The chain is made from TRBV5-4 and TRBJ1-2, with TRBD1 matching 7 junction bases. Sequencing input: PBMCs. The sequence was collected from a man younger than 35 in good health and CMV-seropositive. The DNA sequence reads TGTGCCAGCAGCAAGGACAGGAACTATGGCTACACCTTC. Translated, it gives CASSKDRNYGYTF.